These T cell receptor beta chains were read from a single sample in a study of siplizumab effects on memory and regulatory T cells. Sequencing was performed with immunoSEQ multiplex PCR; in TCRdb, only in-frame clones are kept and a portion is missing. The sample consists of fewer than 70,000 clones, approximately 88% of them appearing once. Source material: Tregs sorted from blood. All receptors derive from a human donor in good health. CDR3s include the opening cysteine and the closing phenylalanine or tryptophan. The D gene is left open where the match is weak. Expanded clones are given a class, and other clones once, few, many or no size at all.

clone size: NA; J gene: TRBJ2-1; V gene: TRBV7-2; D gene: TRBD2; CDR3 protein: CASSLPWTSGRNNEQFF; CDR3 DNA: TGTGCCAGCAGCTTACCCTGGACTAGCGGGAGAAACAATGAGCAGTTCTTC
clone size: NA; J gene: TRBJ2-1; V gene: TRBV15; D gene: NA; CDR3 protein: CATSRGQGAGTNEQFF; CDR3 DNA: TGTGCCACCAGCAGGGGCCAAGGGGCGGGAACCAATGAGCAGTTCTTC
clone size: NA; J gene: TRBJ2-2; V gene: TRBV27; D gene: NA; CDR3 protein: CASSFVHFTGTGELFF; CDR3 DNA: TGTGCCAGCAGTTTCGTACACTTCACGGGCACCGGGGAGCTGTTTTTT
clone size: NA; J gene: TRBJ1-1; V gene: TRBV5-4; D gene: TRBD1; CDR3 protein: CASTQTGTNTEAFF; CDR3 DNA: TGTGCCAGCACCCAGACAGGGACGAACACTGAAGCTTTCTTT
clone size: NA; J gene: TRBJ2-2; V gene: TRBV9; D gene: NA; CDR3 protein: CASSTHTGELFF; CDR3 DNA: TGTGCCAGCAGCACCCACACCGGGGAGCTGTTTTTT
clone size: NA; J gene: TRBJ2-1; V gene: TRBV7-6; D gene: TRBD2; CDR3 protein: CASSLVGLAAEQFF; CDR3 DNA: TGTGCCAGCAGCCTGGTAGGACTAGCGGCTGAGCAGTTCTTC
clone size: once; J gene: TRBJ2-2; V gene: TRBV4-3; D gene: NA; CDR3 protein: CASSQADWSNTGELFF; CDR3 DNA: TGCGCCAGCAGCCAAGCCGACTGGAGTAACACCGGGGAGCTGTTTTTT
clone size: few; J gene: TRBJ1-6; V gene: TRBV6-5; D gene: NA; CDR3 protein: CASRRDTINSPLHF; CDR3 DNA: TGTGCCAGCAGGAGGGACACCATCAATTCACCCCTCCACTTT
clone size: NA; J gene: TRBJ1-6; V gene: TRBV25-1; D gene: NA; CDR3 protein: CASTLNAGGEPLHF; CDR3 DNA: TGTGCCAGCACGCTCAATGCGGGGGGAGAACCCCTCCACTTT
clone size: NA; J gene: TRBJ2-3; V gene: TRBV29-1; D gene: NA; CDR3 protein: CSATSTDTQYF; CDR3 DNA: TGCAGCGCGACTAGCACAGATACGCAGTATTTT
clone size: NA; J gene: TRBJ2-5; V gene: TRBV6-6; D gene: TRBD2; CDR3 protein: CASTPGGETQYF; CDR3 DNA: TGTGCCAGCACCCCCGGGGGGGAGACCCAGTACTTC
clone size: NA; J gene: TRBJ2-2; V gene: TRBV9; D gene: NA; CDR3 protein: CASSVTKANTGELFF; CDR3 DNA: TGTGCCAGCAGCGTAACCAAGGCGAACACCGGGGAGCTGTTTTTT
clone size: NA; J gene: TRBJ2-7; V gene: TRBV7-9; D gene: NA; CDR3 protein: CASSLQAREQYF; CDR3 DNA: TGTGCCAGCAGCTTGCAGGCCCGCGAGCAGTACTTC
clone size: NA; J gene: TRBJ2-1; V gene: TRBV5-1; D gene: NA; CDR3 protein: CASSQTRTEQFF; CDR3 DNA: TGCGCCAGCAGTCAAACCCGAACTGAGCAGTTCTTC
clone size: NA; J gene: TRBJ1-1; V gene: TRBV2; D gene: TRBD1; CDR3 protein: CASVRGWSTEAFF; CDR3 DNA: TGTGCCAGCGTCAGGGGGTGGAGCACTGAAGCTTTCTTT
clone size: NA; J gene: TRBJ2-1; V gene: TRBV10-3; D gene: TRBD1; CDR3 protein: CAISSGQVGGYYEQFF; CDR3 DNA: TGTGCCATCAGCTCCGGACAGGTAGGAGGATATTACGAGCAGTTCTTC
clone size: NA; J gene: TRBJ2-1; V gene: TRBV15; D gene: NA; CDR3 protein: CATSSIGAFSSYNEQFF; CDR3 DNA: TGTGCCACCAGCAGTATTGGGGCTTTTAGCTCCTACAATGAGCAGTTCTTC
clone size: NA; J gene: TRBJ2-7; V gene: TRBV30; D gene: NA; CDR3 protein: CAWRGGGRHYEQYF; CDR3 DNA: TGTGCCTGGAGGGGGGGCGGCCGGCACTACGAGCAGTACTTC
clone size: few; J gene: TRBJ1-1; V gene: TRBV19; D gene: NA; CDR3 protein: CASRFPDSRAFF; CDR3 DNA: TGTGCCAGTAGGTTCCCCGATTCGAGGGCTTTCTTT
clone size: once; J gene: TRBJ1-1; V gene: TRBV29-1; D gene: NA; CDR3 protein: CSVATSGEAFF; CDR3 DNA: TGCAGCGTTGCGACCTCCGGTGAAGCTTTCTTT
clone size: NA; J gene: TRBJ1-4; V gene: TRBV1; D gene: NA; CDR3 protein: CTSSQDGGGNEKLFF; CDR3 DNA: TGCACCAGCAGCCAAGATGGAGGGGGAAATGAAAAACTGTTTTTT
clone size: NA; J gene: TRBJ2-1; V gene: TRBV29-1; D gene: TRBD2; CDR3 protein: CSVELTSGRNEQFF; CDR3 DNA: TGCAGCGTCGAATTGACTAGCGGGAGGAATGAGCAGTTCTTC
clone size: NA; J gene: TRBJ2-7; V gene: TRBV7-9; D gene: NA; CDR3 protein: CASSPRNRERAYEQYF; CDR3 DNA: TGTGCCAGCAGCCCCCGGAACCGGGAGCGGGCCTACGAGCAGTACTTC
clone size: NA; J gene: TRBJ2-1; V gene: TRBV30; D gene: TRBD2; CDR3 protein: CAWRFPTSGSVNEQFF; CDR3 DNA: TGTGCCTGGAGATTTCCCACTAGCGGGAGCGTAAATGAGCAGTTCTTC
clone size: NA; J gene: TRBJ2-7; V gene: TRBV7-2; D gene: NA; CDR3 protein: CASSLGPGRYEQYF; CDR3 DNA: TGTGCCAGCAGCTTAGGGCCAGGGCGATACGAGCAGTACTTC
clone size: NA; J gene: TRBJ1-1; V gene: TRBV6-6; D gene: NA; CDR3 protein: CASSTTENTEAFF; CDR3 DNA: TGTGCCAGCAGCACGACAGAGAACACTGAAGCTTTCTTT
clone size: NA; J gene: TRBJ2-7; V gene: TRBV9; D gene: NA; CDR3 protein: CASSVGVVRGYEQYF; CDR3 DNA: TGTGCCAGCAGCGTAGGAGTAGTAAGGGGCTACGAGCAGTACTTC
clone size: NA; J gene: TRBJ2-2; V gene: TRBV7-9; D gene: NA; CDR3 protein: CASSHLRGHTGELFF; CDR3 DNA: TGTGCCAGCAGTCACCTGAGGGGTCACACCGGGGAGCTGTTTTTT
clone size: NA; J gene: TRBJ2-7; V gene: TRBV7-2; D gene: NA; CDR3 protein: CASSQSSFYEQYF; CDR3 DNA: TGTGCCAGCAGCCAGTCTAGCTTCTACGAGCAGTACTTC
clone size: NA; J gene: TRBJ1-2; V gene: TRBV29-1; D gene: TRBD1; CDR3 protein: CSAVGTGYGYTF; CDR3 DNA: TGCAGCGCCGTCGGGACAGGGTATGGCTACACCTTC
clone size: NA; J gene: TRBJ2-7; V gene: TRBV29-1; D gene: TRBD1; CDR3 protein: CSAGQGVYEQYF; CDR3 DNA: TGCAGCGCCGGACAGGGCGTTTACGAGCAGTACTTC
clone size: NA; J gene: TRBJ2-7; V gene: TRBV5-1; D gene: TRBD1; CDR3 protein: CASSLSYRGMSYEQYF; CDR3 DNA: TGCGCCAGCAGCTTGTCTTACAGGGGGATGTCCTACGAGCAGTACTTC
clone size: NA; J gene: TRBJ2-5; V gene: TRBV5-1; D gene: TRBD2; CDR3 protein: CASARGGRRGETQYF; CDR3 DNA: TGCGCCAGCGCCCGTGGCGGGAGGAGAGGGGAGACCCAGTACTTC
clone size: medium-sized; J gene: TRBJ1-1; V gene: TRBV5-6; D gene: NA; CDR3 protein: CASSFTGYTEAFF; CDR3 DNA: TGTGCCAGCAGTTTCACAGGGTACACTGAAGCTTTCTTT
clone size: NA; J gene: TRBJ2-5; V gene: TRBV19; D gene: NA; CDR3 protein: CASSIGGFQETQYF; CDR3 DNA: TGTGCCAGTAGTATAGGCGGGTTCCAAGAGACCCAGTACTTC
clone size: NA; J gene: TRBJ1-4; V gene: TRBV10-3; D gene: NA; CDR3 protein: CATMDPTTNEKLFF; CDR3 DNA: TGTGCCACCATGGACCCTACAACTAATGAAAAACTGTTTTTT
clone size: NA; J gene: TRBJ2-7; V gene: TRBV9; D gene: TRBD1; CDR3 protein: CASSAGTVPYEQYF; CDR3 DNA: TGTGCCAGCAGCGCCGGGACAGTTCCCTACGAGCAGTACTTC
clone size: NA; J gene: TRBJ2-3; V gene: TRBV18; D gene: TRBD2; CDR3 protein: CASSPTRGGTSGYFTDTQYF; CDR3 DNA: TGTGCCAGCTCACCCACCCGTGGGGGGACTAGCGGGTACTTCACAGATACGCAGTATTTT
clone size: NA; J gene: TRBJ2-7; V gene: TRBV6-1; D gene: TRBD1; CDR3 protein: CASSEVRTGRSSYEQYF; CDR3 DNA: TGTGCCAGCAGTGAAGTTCGGACAGGGAGGAGCTCCTACGAGCAGTACTTC
clone size: NA; J gene: TRBJ2-1; V gene: TRBV7-9; D gene: TRBD2; CDR3 protein: CASSFKREWNEQFF; CDR3 DNA: TGTGCCAGCAGCTTTAAGCGGGAGTGGAATGAGCAGTTCTTC
clone size: few; J gene: TRBJ1-5; V gene: TRBV19; D gene: NA; CDR3 protein: CASSIVGQPQHF; CDR3 DNA: TGTGCCAGTAGTATAGTAGGGCAGCCCCAGCATTTT